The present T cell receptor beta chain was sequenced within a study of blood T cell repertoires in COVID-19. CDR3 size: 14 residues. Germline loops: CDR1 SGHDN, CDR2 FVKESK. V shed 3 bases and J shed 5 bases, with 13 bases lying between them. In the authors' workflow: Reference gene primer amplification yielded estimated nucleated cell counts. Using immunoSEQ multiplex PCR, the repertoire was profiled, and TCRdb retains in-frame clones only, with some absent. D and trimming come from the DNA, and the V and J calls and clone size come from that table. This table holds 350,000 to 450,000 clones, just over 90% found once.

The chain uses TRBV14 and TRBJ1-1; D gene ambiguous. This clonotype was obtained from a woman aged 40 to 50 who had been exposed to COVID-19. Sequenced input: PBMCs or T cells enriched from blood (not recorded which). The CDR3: CASSQSIAETEAFF. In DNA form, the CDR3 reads TGTGCCAGCAGCCAGTCGATAGCGGAGACTGAAGCTTTCTTT.